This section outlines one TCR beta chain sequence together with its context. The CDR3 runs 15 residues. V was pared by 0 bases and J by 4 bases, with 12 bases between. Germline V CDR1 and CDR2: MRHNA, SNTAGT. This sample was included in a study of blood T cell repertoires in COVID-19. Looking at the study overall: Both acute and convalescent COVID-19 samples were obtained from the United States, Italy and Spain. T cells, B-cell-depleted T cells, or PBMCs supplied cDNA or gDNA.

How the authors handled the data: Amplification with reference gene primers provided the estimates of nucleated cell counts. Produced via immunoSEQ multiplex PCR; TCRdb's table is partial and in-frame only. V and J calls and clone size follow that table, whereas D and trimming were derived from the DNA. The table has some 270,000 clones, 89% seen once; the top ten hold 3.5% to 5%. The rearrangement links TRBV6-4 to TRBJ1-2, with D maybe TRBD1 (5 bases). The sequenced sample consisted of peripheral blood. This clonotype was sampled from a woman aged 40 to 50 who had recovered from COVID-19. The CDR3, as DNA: TGTGCCAGCAGTGACTCCTGGGGGGTCGGCTATGGCTACACCTTC. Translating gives CASSDSWGVGYGYTF.